Given below is one TCR beta chain in context. Treatment in this sample: randomized to nivolumab then ipilimumab (arm A) or the reverse (arm B). The record originates from a study of sequential checkpoint blockade in melanoma. Study details: Arm A got nivolumab then ipilimumab; arm B the reverse, 1:1.

CDR1 and CDR2 from the germline V gene are SEHNR and FQNEAQ (reference sequence). The V gene end was trimmed by 11 bases and the J gene end by 3 bases; junction bases not matched to a gene: 9. The CDR3 has 13 residues. TCRdb's table, derived via immunoSEQ multiplex PCR, lists solely in-frame clones and lacks some. The sample carries approximately 37,000 clones, approximately 84% recorded once. The chain has TRBV7-9 and TRBJ1-1, with 7 positions matching TRBD1. This TCR came from a human donor with melanoma. The specimen comprised CD8+ T cells sorted from blood (inferred from file names), sampled from a patient given nivolumab and ipilimumab in sequence. CDR3 protein: CAAQSGGYTEAFF. The DNA of the CDR3 is TGTGCCGCTCAGTCAGGGGGTTACACTGAAGCTTTCTTT.